Listed below are T cell receptor beta chains from one sample, sequenced in a study of PD-1 blockade in classical Hodgkin lymphoma. Sequenced by immunoSEQ multiplex PCR; TCRdb stores in-frame clones only, minus some. The table shows some 21,000 clones, with around nine tenths occurring only once. The sequenced sample was CD8+ T cells from blood. All receptors derive from a human donor with classical Hodgkin lymphoma. The CDR3 runs from the conserved cysteine through the conserved F or W. The D gene is left open where the match is weak.

CASSFGTGVRGITGELFF	TRBV5-1	TRBD1
CASSLGQGGEDEQYF	TRBV5-5	.
CASSPLFGAAAYEQYF	TRBV5-1	.
CASSLVKAGVDEQFF	TRBV7-9	TRBD2
CASSGGLDTQYF	TRBV7-8	.
CASSETGNYGYTF	TRBV6-6	.
CASRISRHSNQPQHF	TRBV6-6	.
CASSFYRGMGQYF	TRBV5-1	TRBD1
CASSVSPAGSNSPLHF	TRBV2	.
CASSGDNYGYTF	TRBV27	.
CASSSQVSLNEKLFF	TRBV6-6	.
CASSGLAGVLNEQFF	TRBV7-9	TRBD2
CASSPQRGPVNTEAFF	TRBV27	.
CASSSLFAGGNYGYTF	TRBV28	TRBD1
CASSLPTPYYEQYF	TRBV7-2	.
CASSLGGIGNEQYF	TRBV7-9	.
CASSKAGSGGYTF	TRBV6-5	.
CASSPTLAGVADTQYF	TRBV27	TRBD2
CASSLFGTEAFF	TRBV5-1	.
CAWSSGDKSTDTQYF	TRBV30	.
CASSLSGTAYNSPLHF	TRBV11-2	TRBD1
CASSDEGGSNYGYTF	TRBV2	.
CAIRHHFKPTYEQYF	TRBV10-3	.
CSVEYQGSYGYTF	TRBV29-1	.
CASSEGPLYEQYF	TRBV2	.
CASSVWDSNEKLFF	TRBV7-9	TRBD1
CASSQDRVLDTQYF	TRBV4-3	.